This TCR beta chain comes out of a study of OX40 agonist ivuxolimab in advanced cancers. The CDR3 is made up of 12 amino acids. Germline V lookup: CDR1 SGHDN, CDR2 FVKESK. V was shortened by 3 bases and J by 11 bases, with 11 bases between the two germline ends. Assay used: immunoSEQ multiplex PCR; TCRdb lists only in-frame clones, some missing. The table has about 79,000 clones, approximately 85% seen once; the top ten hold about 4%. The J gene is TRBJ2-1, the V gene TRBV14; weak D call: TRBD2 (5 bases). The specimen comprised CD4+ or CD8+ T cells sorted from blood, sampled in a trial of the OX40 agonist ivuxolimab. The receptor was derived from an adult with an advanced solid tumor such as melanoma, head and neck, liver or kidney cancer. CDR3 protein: CASSHRLSKQFF. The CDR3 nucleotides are TGTGCCAGCAGCCATAGACTATCTAAGCAGTTCTTC.